This TCR beta chain is from a study of CD8 T cell repertoires and HIV-1 epitope variants. In the study overall: Epitopes were three Gag families plus Nef HW9 and YT9. 1M T cells were kept uncultured as a baseline.

This CDR3 spans 17 amino acids. The V gene lost 0 bases and the J gene lost 4 bases, with 18 bases spanning the gap. The germline CDR1 and CDR2 sequences are LNHDA and SQIVND (reference sequence). This table comes from immunoSEQ multiplex PCR, and its TCRdb copy is limited to in-frame clones, with some not included. The data contain 2,500 to 4,000 clones, just under 70% of them singletons. Concerning this clone: Its antigen is still unknown.

The sequence derives from a male donor with HIV. The genes are TRBV19 and TRBJ1-2; tentative D call: TRBD1 (5 bases). Sequencing input: cultured CD8+ T cells derived from PBMCs. The CDR3 sequence: CASSIDPDSLLIYGYTF. Written as DNA, the CDR3 is TGTGCCAGTAGTATAGATCCCGACAGCCTTCTGATCTATGGCTACACCTTC.